This T cell receptor beta chain stems from a study of blood T cell repertoires in COVID-19. In the authors' methods: Scientists estimated how many nucleated cells there were by amplifying reference gene primers. The table came from immunoSEQ multiplex PCR; TCRdb's copy has only in-frame clones and leaves some out. V and J calls and clone size are given by that table; D and trimming were obtained from the DNA. This table has about 90,000 clones, 89% appearing once. CDR3 length: 14 amino acids. From germline, CDR1 is SGHTA and CDR2 FQGNSA. The ends lost 8 bases at V and 3 bases at J; junction bases unmatched: 7.

The sequenced material came from peripheral blood. This sequence joins TRBV7-2 and TRBJ1-5; 7 bases are a match to TRBD1. This TCR derives from a man aged 45-65 years with COVID-19, enrolled during active disease. This CDR3 reads CASRRGQFNQPQHF. The DNA of the CDR3 is TGTGCCAGCCGTCGGGGACAGTTCAATCAGCCCCAGCATTTT.